The clone carrying this TCR beta chain has ten or more counts. Trimming took off 1 base at V and 3 bases at J, with 6 bases between the two ends. Germline CDR1 DFQATT, CDR2 SNEGSKA (reference sequence). CDR3 length: 12 amino acids. The data were taken from a study of spatial heterogeneity in lung cancer. From the 5' RACE reads, TCRdb called clonotypes with MiXCR, one entry per CDR3 protein. The sample lists around 30,000 distinct CDR3 sequences, about 6.3% occurring once. Sample time point: blood at routine non-recurrence follow-up after resection. Frozen PBMC, nontumor lung or tumor provided whole RNA, which was sequenced unsorted.

The source material was PBMCs, sampled at follow-up. This chain connects TRBV20-1 to TRBJ1-1, with D perhaps matching TRBD1 (6 bases). The origin of this receptor is a male donor with early-stage non-small cell lung cancer. For the CDR3, the DNA is TGCAGTGCTAGAGGGACAGACACTGAAGCTTTCTTT. Translation gives CSARGTDTEAFF.